Listed below are T cell receptor beta chains from one sample, sequenced in a study of CD4+ T cells in melanoma. Generated by immunoSEQ multiplex PCR, the TCRdb table keeps only in-frame clones and is missing some. The sample shows 9,100 or so clones, approximately 72% of them seen only once. Specimen: tumor tissue. Source of these receptors: a human donor with melanoma. Each CDR3 is given without its conserved first and last residue. The D gene is left open where the match is weak.

j_gene,d_gene,v_gene,CDR3aa
TRBJ2-7,NA,TRBV7-8,ASSFFGGEQY
TRBJ1-6,TRBD1,TRBV19,ASRTGEFSPLH
TRBJ2-1,NA,TRBV9,ASSSVLGGANEQF
TRBJ1-2,NA,TRBV5-5,ASSFRQINYGYT
TRBJ2-3,NA,TRBV5-1,ASSLVATDTQY
NA,NA,TRBV19,ASSIRPGVSYEQY
TRBJ1-2,NA,TRBV11-2,ASSLLGQSSSYGYT
TRBJ1-1,NA,TRBV6-1,ASSDAPEPLGAF
TRBJ2-7,TRBD1,TRBV7-7,ASSVGQAYEQY
TRBJ1-2,NA,TRBV11-2,ASSLNPFAADGYT
TRBJ2-3,NA,TRBV7-9,ASSLIRTETSTDTQY
TRBJ1-6,NA,TRBV6-5,ASSLRGTSSPLH
TRBJ2-5,NA,TRBV27,ASSPQGAQETQY
TRBJ2-7,NA,TRBV10-3,AISVGLSYEQY
TRBJ2-2,NA,TRBV30,AWSVEAGTAGELF
TRBJ2-1,NA,TRBV5-8,ASRPRGLSNEQF
TRBJ2-2,TRBD1,TRBV6-5,ASRPVRGQGGELF
TRBJ1-5,NA,TRBV6-5,ASSRTNQPQH